The 25 T cell receptor beta chains below come from one sample, sequenced in a study of shared clonotypes between healthy human individuals. Naive CD8 cells lacked CD45RO, underwent positive selection for CCR7 and left out terminally differentiated effector memory CD45RA+ cells. Here immunoSEQ multiplex PCR was the method, and the copy in TCRdb shows in-frame clones only, minus some. The sample lists about 2,200,000 clones, around 93% occurring once. Sequenced input: naive CD8+ T cells from PBMCs. The receptors come from a man younger than 30 in good health. Some clones in this sample may be carry-over from other donors' samples.

The rearrangement joins TRBV9 to TRBJ2-1; TRBD2 matches at 11 bases. Unmatched junction bases numbered 6, after V lost 3 bases and J lost 7 bases. Germline V gene lookup returns CDR1 SGDLS and CDR2 YYNGEE. CDR3 length: 15 residues. CDR3 sequence reads: CASSDSGREVNEQFF. The CDR3 nucleotides are TGTGCCAGCAGCGATAGCGGGAGGGAGGTGAATGAGCAGTTCTTC.

V is TRBV27 and J is TRBJ2-7; perhaps TRBD2 as D (5 bases). CDR3 length equals 13 residues. CDR1 and CDR2 (germline): MNHEY, SMNVEV (reference sequence). The V and J ends lost 2 bases and 5 bases respectively, with 10 bases between them. CDR3 in DNA: TGTGCCAGCAGTTTAAACGGGATGGACGAGCAGTACTTC. Translating it yields CASSLNGMDEQYF.

The chain links TRBV27 to TRBJ2-3, with D possibly being TRBD1 or TRBD2 (5 bases each). In germline, CDR1 is MNHEY, CDR2 SMNVEV (reference sequence). V was shortened by 4 bases and J by 2 bases, with 16 bases between the two germline ends. The CDR3 has 16 amino acids. The CDR3 nucleotides read TGTGCCAGCAGTTCAGCCTCGGGACGGTACACAGATACGCAGTATTTT. Its protein is CASSSASGRYTDTQYF.

V and J are TRBV28 and TRBJ2-2; D remains unclear. Germline CDR1 is MDHEN and CDR2 is SYDVKM. The germline V and J ends were trimmed by 3 bases and 6 bases, with 8 bases remaining between them. This CDR3 has 13 amino acids. The CDR3 nucleotides are TGTGCCAGCAGTTTCGGCAGTCCCGGGGAGCTGTTTTTT. This sequence encodes CASSFGSPGELFF.

The chain recombines TRBV7-2 with TRBJ2-3; no clear D. V lost 1 base to trimming and J lost 3 bases, with 8 bases between them. There are 14 residues in the CDR3. CDR1 and CDR2 (germline): SGHTA, FQGNSA. The CDR3 DNA reads TGTGCCAGCAGCTTAGTCGTGGTAACAGATACGCAGTATTTT. Translation: CASSLVVVTDTQYF.

The J gene is TRBJ2-7, the V gene TRBV28; D perhaps matches TRBD2 (6 bases). CDR1 is MDHEN, CDR2 SYDVKM, per germline. The CDR3 is 14 residues long. Trimming stripped 6 bases from V and 3 bases from J, with 15 bases between. Here the CDR3 DNA reads TGTGCCAGCAGGACCAAGCGGGCGCTCTACGAGCAGTACTTC. It is translated as CASRTKRALYEQYF.

The V gene is TRBV30, the J gene TRBJ2-7; maybe TRBD1 (6 bases). Per germline, CDR1 GTSNPN and CDR2 SVGIG (reference sequence). V was shortened by 5 bases and J by 1 base, with 15 bases between the two germline ends. The CDR3 loop spans 14 amino acids. The CDR3 spells CAWADSERSYEQYF. Here the CDR3 DNA reads TGTGCCTGGGCGGACAGTGAAAGGTCCTACGAGCAGTACTTC.

The CDR3 reads CAWSVGQHSGNTIYF. CDR3 nucleotides: TGTGCCTGGAGTGTCGGTCAGCACTCTGGAAACACCATATATTTT. This chain joins TRBV30 and TRBJ1-3; D not certain. CDR3 size: 15 residues. Between the trimmed V and J ends, which lost 0 bases and 0 bases, there was a span of 9 bases. CDR1 is GTSNPN and CDR2 is SVGIG in the germline V gene (reference sequence).

The CDR3: CASSFSGRGTGELFF. CDR3 nucleotide sequence: TGTGCCAGCAGCTTTAGCGGGAGGGGGACCGGGGAGCTGTTTTTT. This rearrangement joins TRBV5-4 to TRBJ2-2; TRBD2 agrees at 11 bases. Germline V CDR1 and CDR2: SGHNT, YYREEE (reference sequence). The V segment lost 2 bases and the J segment 5 bases; nucleotides outside the gene matches: 2. The CDR3 spans 15 residues.

This chain uses TRBV11-1 with TRBJ2-7, with TRBD2 identical over 8 bases. With V trimmed by 2 bases and J by 0 bases, 9 bases remained unmatched. Looked up from germline, CDR1 is SGHAT and CDR2 is FQDESV (reference sequence). The CDR3 extends over 17 amino acids. The CDR3 DNA follows: TGTGCCAGCAGCTTACCCTGGGCTAGCGGGTCCTCCTACGAGCAGTACTTC. Translation: CASSLPWASGSSYEQYF.

The chain is built from TRBV19 and TRBJ2-7; 7 nucleotides match TRBD2. CDR3 length equals 16 residues. Germline V gives CDR1 LNHDA, CDR2 SQIVND (reference sequence). Trimming at V came to 5 bases and at J to 3 bases, leaving 13 bases not matched to a gene. CDR3 residues: CASSPLVGAGDYEQYF. Written as DNA, the CDR3 is TGTGCCAGTAGTCCCCTCGTTGGCGCGGGGGACTACGAGCAGTACTTC.

The chain recombines TRBV7-9 with TRBJ2-7, with 7 bases lining up with TRBD1. The CDR3 runs 14 residues. J gave up 1 base and V 5 bases, and 5 bases lay outside the gene matches. The V gene's germline CDR1 is SEHNR and CDR2 FQNEAQ (reference sequence). Written as DNA, the CDR3 is TGTGCCAGCAGCCAGACAGGGAAATCCTACGAGCAGTACTTC. Protein: CASSQTGKSYEQYF. Combining the CDR3 with reference TRBV7-9 and TRBJ2-7 gives the whole variable domain DTGVSQNPRHKITKRGQNVTFRCDPISEHNRLYWYRQTLGQGPEFLTYFQNEAQLEKSRLLSDRFSAERPKGSFSTLEIQRTEQGDSAMYLCASSQTGKSYEQYFGPGTRLTVT.

Note on this clone: The sample contains more than one DNA sequence encoding this CDR3. The rearrangement joins TRBV9 to TRBJ1-1; D gene unclear. From germline, CDR1 is SGDLS and CDR2 YYNGEE. There are 13 residues in the CDR3. V was trimmed by 0 bases and J by 1 base, leaving 4 bases between them. CDR3 DNA: TGTGCCAGCAGCGTAGGGACGAACACTGAAGCTTTCTTT. Translated, it gives CASSVGTNTEAFF.

The V gene is TRBV18, the J gene TRBJ2-3; perhaps D is TRBD1 or TRBD2 (5 bases each). The CDR3 consists of 17 residues. Germline loops: CDR1 KGHSH, CDR2 LQKENI. Trimming pared 0 bases from V and 2 bases from J, leaving 15 bases between. The CDR3 sequence is CASSPPILQGDTDTQYF. CDR3 in DNA: TGTGCCAGCTCACCACCCATTCTGCAGGGAGACACAGATACGCAGTATTTT.

The sample holds one count of this clone. The chain has TRBV4-1 and TRBJ2-5; D remains ambiguous. This CDR3 spans 15 amino acids. The germline V and J ends were trimmed by 0 bases and 2 bases, with 10 bases remaining between them. CDR1 and CDR2 (germline): MGHRA, YSYEKL. CDR3 sequence: CASSQDIPRQETQYF. The CDR3 DNA is TGCGCCAGCAGCCAAGATATCCCACGACAAGAGACCCAGTACTTC.

A word on this clone: Other DNA sequences in the sample encode the same CDR3. This sequence joins TRBV27 and TRBJ2-7, with TRBD1 matching over 9 bases. V trimming: 5 bases; J trimming: 3 bases; junction bases outside the gene matches: 5. The CDR3 is 14 residues long. Germline loops: CDR1 MNHEY, CDR2 SMNVEV (reference sequence). CDR3 in DNA: TGTGCCAGCAGTCCGGGACAGGGATACTACGAGCAGTACTTC. Amino acid sequence: CASSPGQGYYEQYF.

The chain employs TRBV7-9 and TRBJ1-2, with unresolved D. V was clipped by 4 bases and J by 3 bases, with 18 bases between them. Germline CDR1 and CDR2: SEHNR and FQNEAQ (reference sequence). The length of the CDR3 is 16 residues. The CDR3 sequence is CASSSSLLGSYYGYTF. CDR3 sequence (DNA): TGTGCCAGCAGCTCCTCACTATTAGGGTCATACTATGGCTACACCTTC.

The V gene is TRBV10-3, the J gene TRBJ1-2; no definite D call. This CDR3 spans 15 amino acids. Germline CDR1 and CDR2: ENHRY and SYGVKD. V lost 0 bases and J lost 5, with 13 bases in between. The CDR3: CAISESMEVGYGYTF. The CDR3 bases are TGTGCCATCAGTGAGTCCATGGAGGTCGGGTATGGCTACACCTTC.

The chain couples TRBV5-1 to TRBJ2-5; a weak D match, TRBD2 (5 bases). V lost 5 bases to trimming and J lost 4 bases, with 15 bases between them. Per germline, CDR1 SGHRS and CDR2 YFSETQ. This CDR3 is 14 amino acids long. The CDR3: CASSPRGSVETQYF. The CDR3 coding sequence is TGCGCCAGCAGTCCCCGAGGGTCGGTAGAGACCCAGTACTTC.

This sequence joins TRBV5-1 and TRBJ2-1; 8 bases are shared with TRBD2. From germline, CDR1 is SGHRS and CDR2 YFSETQ. The CDR3 has 18 amino acids. V lost 0 bases and J lost 5; bases outside the gene matches: 13. CDR3 sequence reads: CASSLGGGAGVLNNEQFF. CDR3 nucleotide sequence: TGCGCCAGCAGCTTGGGCGGGGGAGCGGGAGTCTTGAACAATGAGCAGTTCTTC.

This clone was seen a few times. Here the CDR3 DNA reads TGTGCCAGCAGTCAAGGGATCGAGCAGTACTTC. It translates to CASSQGIEQYF. The rearrangement joins TRBV27 to TRBJ2-7, with unresolved D. In germline, CDR1 is MNHEY, CDR2 SMNVEV (reference sequence). CDR3 length: 11 amino acids. Trimming removed 5 bases at V and 6 bases at J, with 8 bases between.

The chain couples TRBV27 to TRBJ2-1, with 12 nucleotides matching TRBD2. The germline CDR1 and CDR2 sequences are MNHEY and SMNVEV (reference sequence). There are 18 residues in the CDR3. V lost 6 bases, J lost 4 bases, and 13 bases stayed unmatched. CDR3 bases: TGTGCCAGCAGCCGAAGGACTAGCGGGATTCAGGGGTACAATGAGCAGTTCTTC. Residues: CASSRRTSGIQGYNEQFF.

The chain employs TRBV11-2 and TRBJ2-2; no definite D call. This CDR3 has 15 amino acids. CDR1 is SGHAT and CDR2 is FQNNGV in the germline V gene. Between the trimmed V and J ends, which lost 2 bases and 1 base, there was a span of 8 bases. The DNA for the CDR3 is TGTGCCAGCAGCTTAATTGGCAAGAACACCGGGGAGCTGTTTTTT. It yields the protein CASSLIGKNTGELFF.

The chain has TRBV7-6 and TRBJ2-3, with D unclear. The CDR3 loop spans 13 amino acids. Trimming took off 5 bases at V and 5 bases at J, with 11 bases between the two ends. CDR1 is SGHVS, CDR2 FNYEAQ, per germline. The DNA of the CDR3 is TGTGCCAGCAGCCCCTGGAGAGGAGATACGCAGTATTTT. The encoded protein is CASSPWRGDTQYF.

The CDR3, as DNA: TGTGCCAGCAGCCCTGGACTAGCGGGAGATAGACTGACCGGGGAGCTGTTTTTT. This gives the protein CASSPGLAGDRLTGELFF. The J gene is TRBJ2-2, the V gene TRBV7-6, with TRBD2 matching over 13 bases. Germline assignment: CDR1 SGHVS and CDR2 FNYEAQ. The J segment lost 5 bases and the V segment lost 5 bases, leaving 11 bases of the junction unmatched. CDR3 length equals 18 residues.